The 23 T cell receptor beta chains presented below share a single source sample, sequenced in a study of identical twins. TCRdb itself ran the 5' RACE reads through MiXCR, one entry per CDR3 protein. The sample has about 530,000 distinct CDR3 sequences, over 12% seen once. In addition, the sample was reused for a study of yellow fever vaccine responses in identical twins.

The specimen sequenced was CD4+ T cells sorted from blood. The receptor set was obtained from a woman aged 18-29 years in good health.

V is TRBV7-3 and J is TRBJ2-2, with 8 bases lining up with TRBD1. V trimming: 5 bases; J trimming: 7 bases; junction bases outside the gene matches: 12. The CDR3 covers 16 residues. Germline V gene lookup returns CDR1 SGHTA and CDR2 FQGTGA. The CDR3 DNA reads as TGTGCCAGCAGCCTATACCCGACAGGGGAGCACGGGGAGCTGTTTTTT. As protein: CASSLYPTGEHGELFF. Variable domain in full (rest from reference TRBV7-3 and TRBJ2-2): GAGVSQTPSNKVTEKGKYVELRCDPISGHTALYWYRQSLGQGPEFLIYFQGTGAADDSGLPNDRFFAVRPEGSVSTLKIQRTERGDSAVYLCASSLYPTGEHGELFFGEGSRLTVL.

This clonotype was observed once. The chain joins TRBV7-8 to TRBJ1-6; no definite D call. Trimming pared 1 base from V and 19 bases from J, leaving 17 bases between. CDR1 is SGHVS and CDR2 is FQNEAQ in the germline V gene. This CDR3 has 13 residues. The CDR3 DNA sequence: TGTGCCAGCAGCTTAGAAGTCTTGGGAGGGCTGCACTTT. It encodes CASSLEVLGGLHF.

This clonotype was observed a handful of times. V usage is TRBV20-1 and J usage is TRBJ2-1; 10 bases are a match to TRBD2. From germline, CDR1 is DFQATT and CDR2 SNEGSKA (reference sequence). V trimming: 4 bases; J trimming: 10 bases; junction bases outside the gene matches: 1. The CDR3 is 11 residues long. The CDR3 region has the DNA TGCAGTGCTACAGCGGGAGGGGAGCAGTTCTTC. It translates to CSATAGGEQFF.

The rearrangement links TRBV6-2 or TRBV6-3 to TRBJ2-1; TRBD2 aligns across 7 bases. CDR1 and CDR2 from the germline V gene are MNHEY and SVGEGT. V lost 6 bases and J lost 0; bases outside the gene matches: 20. The CDR3 has 20 amino acids. CDR3 amino acids: CASRAPISSSGGLSYNEQFF. The CDR3 nucleotides are TGTGCCAGCAGGGCCCCCATCTCATCTAGCGGAGGACTCTCCTACAATGAGCAGTTCTTC.

The chain joins TRBV5-6 to TRBJ2-2; D may be TRBD2 (5 bases). Germline CDR1 and CDR2: SGHDT and YYEEEE. V shed 3 bases and J shed 4 bases, with 13 bases lying between them. This CDR3 comprises 15 residues. CDR3 protein: CASSSGIRFTGELFF. CDR3 bases: TGTGCCAGCAGCTCGGGGATTCGGTTCACCGGGGAGCTGTTTTTT.

V is TRBV25-1 and J is TRBJ1-6; tentatively, D is TRBD1 (5 bases). Trimming took 4 bases from V and 6 from J, leaving 10 bases between them. Per germline, CDR1 MGHDK and CDR2 SYGVNS. The CDR3 is 14 amino acids. The CDR3 nucleotides read TGTGCCAGCAGTGCGTGGGGCCTTAATTCACCCCTCCACTTT. As protein: CASSAWGLNSPLHF.

This clonotype was recorded a few times. CDR3 nucleotides: TGTGCCATCAGTGAGTCGGGGGAAGCCAAAAACATTCAGTACTTC. This codes for CAISESGEAKNIQYF. V and J are TRBV10-3 and TRBJ2-4; tentatively, D is TRBD1 or TRBD2 (5 bases each). V was pared by 0 bases and J by 0 bases, with 6 bases between. The germline V gene has CDR1 ENHRY and CDR2 SYGVKD. The CDR3 contains 15 residues.

J is TRBJ2-1 and V is TRBV7-2; the D gene is possibly TRBD1 (5 bases). This CDR3 has 14 residues. Trimming shortened V by 1 base and J by 3 bases, and 7 bases separated the two germline ends. Germline V CDR1 and CDR2: SGHTA, FQGNSA. This CDR3 is CASSLVDSYNEQFF. Written as DNA, the CDR3 is TGTGCCAGCAGCTTAGTCGACAGCTACAATGAGCAGTTCTTC.

This clonotype was observed a few times. The chain links TRBV2 to TRBJ2-7; D possibly corresponds to TRBD1 (6 bases). The germline V and J ends were trimmed by 6 bases and 6 bases, with 21 bases remaining between them. Germline V lookup: CDR1 SNHLY, CDR2 FYNNEI. The CDR3 extends over 15 amino acids. The CDR3 spells CASSQTGTPGAEQYF. The CDR3 region has the DNA TGTGCCAGCAGCCAAACCGGGACGCCAGGGGCCGAGCAGTACTTC.

This clonotype came up a few times. The chain links TRBV12-3 or TRBV12-4 to TRBJ2-2; possibly TRBD1 for D (6 bases). The CDR3 is made up of 16 amino acids. V was clipped by 2 bases and J by 2 bases, with 12 bases between them. The CDR3 loop is CASSLRGRDNTGELFF. The CDR3 DNA follows: TGTGCCAGCAGTTTAAGGGGGAGAGATAACACCGGGGAGCTGTTTTTT.

This clonotype was detected only a few times. The chain has TRBV7-7 and TRBJ1-3, with D perhaps TRBD1 (5 bases). Per the germline V gene, CDR1 is SSHAT and CDR2 is FNYEAQ (reference sequence). Trimming cost V 5 bases and J 4 bases, with 15 bases left between them. The CDR3 contains 15 residues. This CDR3 is CASSKGAGWGNTIYF. The CDR3 DNA is TGTGCCAGCAGCAAAGGCGCAGGGTGGGGAAACACCATATATTTT.

At least ten counts were recorded for this clonotype. The rearrangement uses TRBV12-3 or TRBV12-4 and TRBJ1-3; possibly TRBD1 for D (5 bases). This CDR3 is built from 14 residues. V was clipped by 8 bases and J by 0 bases, with 11 bases between them. Here the CDR3 DNA reads TGTGCCAGCGGCCAGACAGTCTCTGGAAACACCATATATTTT. It translates to CASGQTVSGNTIYF.

The sample holds many counts of this clonotype. The chain has TRBV29-1 and TRBJ2-3; 8 bases map to TRBD2. Germline values: CDR1 SQVTM, CDR2 ANQGSEA. The CDR3 consists of 15 residues. V shed 3 bases and J 1 base; nucleotides not matched to a gene: 6. The CDR3 loop reads CSVDTSGIRTDTQYF. The CDR3 nucleotides read TGCAGCGTTGATACTAGCGGAATACGCACAGATACGCAGTATTTT.

This clonotype was counted between two and nine times. V is TRBV14 and J is TRBJ2-2, with D uncertain. The germline V gene has CDR1 SGHDN and CDR2 FVKESK. The CDR3 length is 14 residues. V was pared by 0 bases and J by 9 bases, with 11 bases between. CDR3 DNA sequence: TGTGCCAGCAGCCAAGATCTTCCGTTTAGGGAGCTGTTTTTT. This codes for CASSQDLPFRELFF.

This clonotype was seen many times. V and J are TRBV18 and TRBJ2-7, with D hard to call. CDR1 and CDR2 (germline): KGHSH, LQKENI. The CDR3 totals 11 residues. V shed 4 bases and J shed 7 bases, with 8 bases lying between them. The CDR3 reads CASSQGREQYV. CDR3 sequence (DNA): TGTGCCAGCTCACAAGGAAGGGAGCAGTACGTC.

The sample holds a few counts of this clonotype. The V and J genes are TRBV25-1 and TRBJ2-1; perhaps TRBD2 as D (5 bases). CDR3 length equals 15 residues. Per the germline V gene, CDR1 is MGHDK and CDR2 is SYGVNS. V was pared by 1 base and J by 0 bases, with 7 bases between. CDR3 residues: CASSESGFSYNEQFF. In DNA form, the CDR3 reads TGTGCCAGCAGTGAATCGGGGTTCTCCTACAATGAGCAGTTCTTC.

This chain joins TRBV6-4 and TRBJ1-2, with D possibly being TRBD1 (6 bases). This CDR3 has 16 residues. V dropped 8 bases and J dropped 4 bases, with 23 bases sitting between them. Per germline, CDR1 MRHNA and CDR2 SNTAGT. CDR3 nucleotides: TGTGCCAGCGGGATTCGAACAGGGACCTCCGGCTATGGCTACACCTTC. It is translated as CASGIRTGTSGYGYTF.

This clonotype was recorded at least ten times. CDR3 region: CASSPRRGTYNEQFF. The CDR3 DNA follows: TGTGCCAGCTCGCCAAGGCGGGGGACTTACAATGAGCAGTTCTTC. The chain links TRBV25-1 to TRBJ2-1; 7 bases match TRBD2. Trimming cost V 8 bases and J 4 bases; bases outside gene matches: 11. Germline values: CDR1 MGHDK, CDR2 SYGVNS. The CDR3 length is 15 residues.

The chain couples TRBV20-1 to TRBJ2-7; 11 nucleotides align to TRBD1. Germline V gene sequence: CDR1 DFQATT, CDR2 SNEGSKA (reference sequence). CDR3 length: 14 residues. V trimming: 4 bases; J trimming: 5 bases; junction bases outside the gene matches: 7. The CDR3 DNA follows: TGCAGTGCTACCTCGGACAGGGGGCTCGACGAGCAGTACGTC. As protein: CSATSDRGLDEQYV.

In its sample, this clonotype was seen many times. The CDR3 loop is CASSFTLAGGETQYF. CDR3 DNA sequence: TGCGCCAGCAGCTTTACCCTAGCGGGGGGGGAGACCCAGTACTTC. The rearrangement uses TRBV5-1 and TRBJ2-5; TRBD2 aligns across 12 bases. CDR1 is SGHRS, CDR2 YFSETQ, per germline. CDR3 length: 15 amino acids. Germline trimming cut 2 bases from V and 5 bases from J; bases unmatched to any gene: 4.

This chain uses TRBV20-1 with TRBJ2-1, with 12 positions matching TRBD2. This CDR3 spans 19 amino acids. Germline V gene lookup returns CDR1 DFQATT and CDR2 SNEGSKA (reference sequence). V was pared by 5 bases and J by 4 bases, with 18 bases of the junction left unmatched. Here the CDR3 reads CSAPNIPSGLAGIYNEQFF. The CDR3 coding sequence is TGCAGTGCTCCCAATATACCCAGCGGACTAGCGGGAATTTACAATGAGCAGTTCTTC.

In its sample, this clonotype was seen a few times. The chain employs TRBV11-3 and TRBJ2-1; 7 bases agree with TRBD1. Losses at the gene ends were 2 bases for V and 6 bases for J; bases not matched to a gene: 13. The CDR3 totals 17 residues. Germline CDR1 is SGHNT and CDR2 is YENEEA. The CDR3 here is CASSLRRLGQLLNEQFF. DNA of the CDR3: TGTGCCAGCAGCTTAAGACGGCTGGGACAGCTCCTCAATGAGCAGTTCTTC. The full variable domain, completed using reference TRBV11-3 and TRBJ2-1, is EAGVVQSPRYKIIEKKQPVAFWCNPISGHNTLYWYLQNLGQGPELLIRYENEEAVDDSQLPKDRFSAERLKGVDSTLKIQPAELGDSAVYLCASSLRRLGQLLNEQFFGPGTRLTVL.

The chain joins TRBV29-1 to TRBJ2-5; 8 nucleotides match TRBD1. This CDR3 is 15 amino acids long. The ends lost 0 bases at V and 5 bases at J; junction bases unmatched: 8. In germline, CDR1 is SQVTM, CDR2 ANQGSEA. The CDR3 is CSVEDSGGPQETQYF. CDR3 sequence (DNA): TGCAGCGTTGAAGACTCAGGGGGCCCCCAGGAGACCCAGTACTTC.